Listed here is a single T cell receptor (beta chain). Deletions cut 4 bases from V and 4 bases from J, with 21 bases between. This CDR3 is 17 amino acids long. The germline V gene has CDR1 SGHTS and CDR2 YDEGEE. The assay was immunoSEQ multiplex PCR, and TCRdb's table has in-frame clones only and misses some. This sample yields about 16,000 clones, of which 65% are seen a single time; roughly 2.6% belongs to the top ten. This sample was taken from a study of neoadjuvant anti-PD-1 for oral cavity cancer. Study context: Nivolumab at 3 mg/kg was mostly given biweekly, three to four doses, pre-surgery.

This material consisted of PBMCs, taken before nivolumab (anti-PD-1) treatment. The sequence was collected from a person between 35 and 79 years old with oral cavity squamous cell carcinoma. The rearrangement links TRBV5-8 to TRBJ1-5; weak D call: TRBD1 (6 bases). CDR3 loop: CASSRNRGQKSNQPQHF. For the CDR3, the DNA is TGTGCCAGCAGCCGCAACCGGGGACAAAAAAGTAATCAGCCCCAGCATTTT.